These T cell receptor beta chains were read from a single sample in a study of T-cell memory formation after mild COVID-19. TCRdb analysed the 5' RACE reads with MiXCR anew, one entry per CDR3 protein. The sample lists roughly 47,000 distinct CDR3 sequences, over 6.5% seen once, with roughly 1.5% in the top ten. Sequenced: PBMCs or a T cell subset sorted from them (not recorded which). These receptors were taken from a man aged 18 to 30 who had mild COVID-19 (a few samples of this study predate the infection). Cell type and time point are not known. CDR3s include the opening cysteine and the closing phenylalanine or tryptophan. The order of the fields is J gene, V gene, clone size, CDR3 protein. The listing skips clone size in some rows; elsewhere it reads once, few, many or a size class.

j_call: TRBJ1-1
v_call: TRBV12-3/TRBV12-4
clone_size: few
cdr3_aa: CASSSLSTEAFF

j_call: TRBJ1-2
v_call: TRBV5-1
clone_size: many
cdr3_aa: CASSSGSGANDYTF

j_call: TRBJ2-5
v_call: TRBV5-1
clone_size: many
cdr3_aa: CASRGEGQETQYF

j_call: TRBJ1-6
v_call: TRBV20-1
clone_size: few
cdr3_aa: CSASPGNSPLHF

j_call: TRBJ1-1
v_call: TRBV6-5
clone_size: few
cdr3_aa: CASSYWGGSAEAFF

j_call: TRBJ2-2
v_call: TRBV7-9
clone_size: many
cdr3_aa: CASSFSMINTGELFF

j_call: TRBJ2-5
v_call: TRBV7-2
clone_size: .
cdr3_aa: CASSSRRGGRETQYF

j_call: TRBJ2-1
v_call: TRBV5-1
clone_size: many
cdr3_aa: CASSPRASGGDYEQFF

j_call: TRBJ2-1
v_call: TRBV24-1
clone_size: .
cdr3_aa: CATSDFREGEQFF

j_call: TRBJ1-4
v_call: TRBV3-1
clone_size: .
cdr3_aa: CASSQELTSTNEKLFF

j_call: TRBJ2-1
v_call: TRBV12-3/TRBV12-4
clone_size: .
cdr3_aa: CASGPTGPGIEQFF

j_call: TRBJ2-1
v_call: TRBV2
clone_size: .
cdr3_aa: CASSETGEDEQFF

j_call: TRBJ1-3
v_call: TRBV5-1
clone_size: few
cdr3_aa: CATRPAPVSGNTIYF

j_call: TRBJ1-1
v_call: TRBV6-2/TRBV6-3
clone_size: many
cdr3_aa: CASQTASGPEAFF

j_call: TRBJ2-7
v_call: TRBV7-2
clone_size: few
cdr3_aa: CASSSSLAGETEQYF

j_call: TRBJ2-5
v_call: TRBV2
clone_size: many
cdr3_aa: CASSEVLAGAQETQYF

j_call: TRBJ1-5
v_call: TRBV19
clone_size: .
cdr3_aa: CASSIPTTGTGQPQHF

j_call: TRBJ2-5
v_call: TRBV6-2/TRBV6-3
clone_size: .
cdr3_aa: CASNRGPETQYF